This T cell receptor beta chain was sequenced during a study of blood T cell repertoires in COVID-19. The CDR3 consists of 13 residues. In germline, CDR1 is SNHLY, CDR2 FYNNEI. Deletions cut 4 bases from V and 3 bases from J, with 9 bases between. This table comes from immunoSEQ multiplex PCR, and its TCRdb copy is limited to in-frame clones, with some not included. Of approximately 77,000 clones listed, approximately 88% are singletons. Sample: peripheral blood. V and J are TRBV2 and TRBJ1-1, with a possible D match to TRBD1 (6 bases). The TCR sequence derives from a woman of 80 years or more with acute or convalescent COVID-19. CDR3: CASSADSYTEAFF. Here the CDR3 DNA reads TGTGCCAGCAGTGCGGACAGTTACACTGAAGCTTTCTTT.